This T cell receptor beta chain was retrieved from a study of PD-L1 blockade in urothelial cancer (dated by TCRdb to the late 2010s). With respect to the entire study: All patients started therapy in the mid-2010s and received atezolizumab 1,200 mg intravenously every 3 weeks. About 90% of the roughly 29 patients were identified as males with urothelial cancer of bladder origin, and a prior smoking history was reported by 18 of 29 patients. Patients had an ECOG performance status of 0 or 1 and had received between 0 and 3 prior chemotherapy regimens. Blood samples were analyzed 3 weeks after the start of treatment (second dose) and 6 weeks after the start of treatment. A median of about 150,000 T cells and fewer than 85,000 unique TCRs was obtained from blood samples, and a median clonality of roughly 0.074 was observed. An exploratory multi-omic analysis was conducted of the somatic, immune and clinical correlates of response to PD-L1 blockade with atezolizumab in urothelial cancer. Pretreatment tumor samples, along with matched peripheral blood serially collected before and after atezolizumab treatment, were subjected to TCR sequencing. Durable clinical benefit was defined as a progression-free survival longer than 6 months, and TCR features were additionally tested against progression-free survival and overall survival. Whole exome sequencing and RNA sequencing of pretreatment tumors were performed alongside TCR sequencing in the same patients. Durable clinical benefit was achieved by nine patients but not by the remaining 20. Pretreatment blood TCR-seq was available for 30 or so patients, at least one posttreatment blood collection was obtained for 24 patients, and tumor TCR-seq was available for 24 patients. General findings and caveats noted by the study authors: Improved progression-free and overall survival was found to be associated with pretreatment peripheral blood TCR clonality below the median. Among patients with durable benefit, tumor-associated TCR clones showed greater expansion in peripheral blood 3 weeks after treatment started (n = 22, p = 0.022). Small sample size (n ≈ 30) and many exploratory analyses mean the results are intended to be hypothesis-generating.

Synthetic TCR analog templates were spiked into each PCR to estimate absolute template abundance from read counts. Using the immunoSEQ assay, TCRbeta CDR3 regions were amplified from genomic DNA with bias-controlled V and J gene primers. Sequencing of rearranged TCRbeta segments was performed at approximately 20X coverage. Regarding the original processing steps: Clustering was used to correct sequencing errors, and CDR3s were annotated against IMGT so that V, D and J genes could be assigned. Only productive TCRbeta rearrangements were used in downstream analyses, excluding out-of-frame or stop-codon sequences. To compute clonality, Shannon entropy was normalized by the log of the number of unique productive sequences and then subtracted from one. Clones differing between time points or between blood and tumor were identified by Fisher's exact test with Benjamini-Hochberg correction at adjusted p below 0.01. TCRdb took over this immuneACCESS table, retaining in-frame rearrangements with V and J assigned. Such tables are incomplete; in checked studies, under half of the missing clones stem from an unresolved V gene, and the remainder is unexplained. That table furnishes V, J and clone size, whereas the DNA furnished D and trimming. In this sample the table shows around 100,000 clones, about 89% of which occur a single time. The ten largest account for 0.75% to 0.95% of the sample.

A total of roughly 31 patients with locally advanced or metastatic urothelial carcinoma, treated at Memorial Sloan Kettering on a trial protocol, made up the cohort. Peripheral blood mononuclear cells were collected pretreatment and during treatment, with between 1 and 8 total time points per patient. The Qiagen DNeasy Blood extraction kit was used to purify genomic DNA from total PBMCs and from tumor samples. PBMCs were collected pretreatment and during treatment and were isolated and stored as previously described. With regard to this clone: Its antigen is unknown. Qualities for individual bases were not recorded, and no much larger clone is one base off.

Material: PBMCs, obtained around atezolizumab (anti-PD-L1) treatment. This receptor was identified in a woman older than 75 with urothelial cancer.

The CDR3 corresponds to CASSLEVGAAKNIQYF. Read as DNA, the sequence is TGTGCCAGCAGCTTAGAGGTGGGAGCGGCCAAAAACATTCAGTACTTC. The chain couples TRBV7-2 to TRBJ2-4, with a tentative D gene TRBD2 over 5 matching bases. From its cysteine to its phenylalanine, the CDR3 spans 16 amino acids. Just CDR3 DNA is preserved here, 48 bases in frame from base 1. Trimming costs V 1 base and J 1 base, and their ends lie 11 bases apart. The CDR1 and CDR2 encoded by the germline V gene are SGHTA and FQGNSA.